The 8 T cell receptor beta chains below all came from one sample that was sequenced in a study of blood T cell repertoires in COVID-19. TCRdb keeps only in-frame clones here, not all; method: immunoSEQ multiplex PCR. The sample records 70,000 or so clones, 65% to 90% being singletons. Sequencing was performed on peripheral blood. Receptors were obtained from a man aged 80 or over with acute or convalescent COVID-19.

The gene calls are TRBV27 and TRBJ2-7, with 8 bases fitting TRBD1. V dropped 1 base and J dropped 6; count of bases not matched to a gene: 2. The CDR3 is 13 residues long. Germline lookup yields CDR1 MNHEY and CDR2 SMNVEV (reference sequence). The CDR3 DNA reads TGTGCCAGCAGTTTATGGACAGGGCGCGAGCAGTACTTC. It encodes CASSLWTGREQYF.

CDR3 in DNA: TGTGCCAGCAGCTTGTTACAGGGTGGTGCTGAAAAACTGTTTTTT. Translation: CASSLLQGGAEKLFF. The chain links TRBV5-6 to TRBJ1-4, with D possibly TRBD1 on 6 matching bases. From germline, CDR1 is SGHDT and CDR2 YYEEEE. V lost 1 base to trimming and J lost 7 bases, with 14 bases between them. This CDR3 contains 15 residues.

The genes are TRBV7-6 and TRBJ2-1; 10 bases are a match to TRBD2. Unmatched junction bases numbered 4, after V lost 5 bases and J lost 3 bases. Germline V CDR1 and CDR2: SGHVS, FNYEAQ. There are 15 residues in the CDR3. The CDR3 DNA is TGTGCCAGCAGCAACGCTAGCGGGAGCTACAATGAGCAGTTCTTC. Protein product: CASSNASGSYNEQFF.

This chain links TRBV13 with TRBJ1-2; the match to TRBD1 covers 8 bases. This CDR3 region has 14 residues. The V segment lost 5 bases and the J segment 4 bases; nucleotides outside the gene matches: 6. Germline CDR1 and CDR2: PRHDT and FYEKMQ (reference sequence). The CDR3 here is CASSLLQGGYGYTF. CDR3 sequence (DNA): TGTGCCAGCAGCCTATTACAGGGGGGCTATGGCTACACCTTC.

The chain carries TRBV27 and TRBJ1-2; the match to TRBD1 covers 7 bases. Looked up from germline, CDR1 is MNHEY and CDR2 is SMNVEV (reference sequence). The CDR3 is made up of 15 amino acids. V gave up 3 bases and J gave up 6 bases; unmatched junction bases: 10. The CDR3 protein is CASSFQGGTKHGYTF. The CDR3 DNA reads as TGTGCCAGCAGTTTTCAGGGGGGAACTAAGCATGGCTACACCTTC.

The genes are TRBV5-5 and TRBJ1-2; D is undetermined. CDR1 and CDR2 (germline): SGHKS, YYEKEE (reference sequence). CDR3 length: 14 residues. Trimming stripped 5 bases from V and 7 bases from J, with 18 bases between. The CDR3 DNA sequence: TGTGCCAGCAGGGCCGGGCCCCATGAGGGTGGCTACACCTTC. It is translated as CASRAGPHEGGYTF.

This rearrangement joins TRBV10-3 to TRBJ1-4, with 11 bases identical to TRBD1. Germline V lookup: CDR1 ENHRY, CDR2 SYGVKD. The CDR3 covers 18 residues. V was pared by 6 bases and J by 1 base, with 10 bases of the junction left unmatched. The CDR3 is CAISLDRGRIGTNEKLFF. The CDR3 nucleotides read TGTGCCATCAGCCTGGACAGGGGGCGCATCGGAACTAATGAAAAACTGTTTTTT.

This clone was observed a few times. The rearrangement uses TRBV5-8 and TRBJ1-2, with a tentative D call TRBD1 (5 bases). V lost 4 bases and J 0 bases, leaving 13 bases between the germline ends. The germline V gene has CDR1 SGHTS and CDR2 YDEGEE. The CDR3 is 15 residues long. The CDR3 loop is CASSAAGKANYGYTF. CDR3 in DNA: TGTGCCAGCAGCGCGGCAGGGAAAGCTAACTATGGCTACACCTTC.